The clone carrying this T cell receptor beta chain was recorded many times. What it binds is unknown. Trimming stripped 3 bases from V and 6 bases from J, with 17 bases between. The CDR3 spans 15 residues. The CDR3 regions of TCR beta were amplified from RNA transcripts. HTBI primers were used for first-round RT-PCR of the TCR CDR3. TCRdb re-called the multiplex PCR reads through MiXCR, storing one row per CDR3 protein. The sample records roughly 750,000 distinct CDR3 sequences, less than 20% being singletons. The sample belongs to a study of T cells in Graves' hyperthyroidism and ophthalmopathy. The authors obtained PBMCs from roughly 10 ml of fresh peripheral blood. Points from the study as a whole: Most expanded thyroid clonotypes above 0.001 recurred in blood.

This TCR derives from a man between 18 and 35 years old with Graves' hyperthyroidism. Sequenced input: blood. This sequence joins TRBV12-3 or TRBV12-4 and TRBJ1-2; perhaps TRBD1 as D (5 bases). In nucleotides, the CDR3 is TGTGCCAGCAGTTTTAGGGCCGGGGGGACCGATGGCTACACCTTC. Protein: CASSFRAGGTDGYTF.